A selection of T cell receptor beta chains follows, all from one sample in a study of human T cells and chemical hapten exposure. From the RACE reads, TCRdb called clonotypes with MiXCR, one entry per CDR3 protein. The sample carries roughly 380,000 distinct CDR3 sequences, 5.1% recorded once. Material: whole blood, obtained in connection with sensitization to the hapten diphenylcyclopropenone (DPC). The receptors shown here come from a woman in her forties or fifties with alopecia areata. Some clones in this sample may be carry-over from other donors' samples. CDR3s include the opening cysteine and the closing phenylalanine or tryptophan. Clone size is not always given. Where it is, it says once, few, many or a class for expanded clones.

size,V,J,length,CDR3
few,TRBV15,TRBJ2-7,15,CATSRDGQGMYEQYF
few,TRBV7-3,TRBJ1-6,16,CASSLRGQANNSPLHF
NA,TRBV27,TRBJ1-1,13,CASSLMGQGEAFF
few,TRBV5-5,TRBJ1-2,14,CASAATSFNYGYTF
few,TRBV7-8,TRBJ1-5,14,CASSLPGVNQPQHF
few,TRBV4-1,TRBJ1-5,17,CASSQGLQGGRNQPQHF
few,TRBV20-1,TRBJ1-1,15,CSARDPRGGVAEAFF
many,TRBV3-1,TRBJ1-1,14,CASSREWGNTEAFF
NA,TRBV12-3/TRBV12-4,TRBJ1-4,15,CASSSGGGRNEKLFF
few,TRBV10-2,TRBJ2-3,18,CASSEAYGTLTRTDTQYF